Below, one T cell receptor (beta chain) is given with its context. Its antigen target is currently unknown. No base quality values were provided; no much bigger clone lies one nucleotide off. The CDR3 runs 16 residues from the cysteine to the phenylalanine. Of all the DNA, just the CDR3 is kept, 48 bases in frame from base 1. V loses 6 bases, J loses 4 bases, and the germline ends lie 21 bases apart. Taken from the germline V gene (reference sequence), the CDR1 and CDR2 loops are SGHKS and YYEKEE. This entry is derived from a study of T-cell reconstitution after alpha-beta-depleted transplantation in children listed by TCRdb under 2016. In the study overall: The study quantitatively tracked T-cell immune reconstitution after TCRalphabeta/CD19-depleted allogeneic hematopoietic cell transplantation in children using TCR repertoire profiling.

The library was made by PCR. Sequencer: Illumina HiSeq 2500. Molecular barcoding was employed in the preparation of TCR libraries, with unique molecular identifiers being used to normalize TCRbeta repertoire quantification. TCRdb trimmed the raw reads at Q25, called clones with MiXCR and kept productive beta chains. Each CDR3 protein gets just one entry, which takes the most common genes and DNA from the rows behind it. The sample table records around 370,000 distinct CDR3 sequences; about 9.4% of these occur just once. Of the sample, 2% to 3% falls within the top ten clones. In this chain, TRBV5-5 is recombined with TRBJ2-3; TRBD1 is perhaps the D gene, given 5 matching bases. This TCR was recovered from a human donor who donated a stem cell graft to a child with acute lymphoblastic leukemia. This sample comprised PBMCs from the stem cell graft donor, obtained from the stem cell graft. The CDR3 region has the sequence CASTSFASTRADTQYF. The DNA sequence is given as TGTGCCAGCACCTCTTTCGCCTCAACCAGGGCAGATACGCAGTATTTT.